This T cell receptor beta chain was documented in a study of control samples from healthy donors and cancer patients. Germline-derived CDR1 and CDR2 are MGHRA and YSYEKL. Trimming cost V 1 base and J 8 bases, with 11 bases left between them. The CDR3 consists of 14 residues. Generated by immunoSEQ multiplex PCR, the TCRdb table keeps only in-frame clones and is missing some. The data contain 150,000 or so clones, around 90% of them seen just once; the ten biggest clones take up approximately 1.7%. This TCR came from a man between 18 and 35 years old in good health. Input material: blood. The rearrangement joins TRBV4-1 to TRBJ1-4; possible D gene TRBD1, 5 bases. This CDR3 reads CASSQGGAGEKLFF. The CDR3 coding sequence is TGCGCCAGCAGCCAAGGCGGGGCTGGAGAAAAACTGTTTTTT.